The entry below describes one T cell receptor (beta chain). As yet, its antigen is unknown. TCRdb keeps only in-frame clones here, not all; method: immunoSEQ multiplex PCR. The sample has approximately 70,000 clones, roughly two thirds seen once. The data are from a study of vaccination effects on CD4 cells after COVID-19. The germline CDR1 and CDR2 sequences are SGDLS and YYNGEE. CDR3 length: 16 residues. V was shortened by 0 bases and J by 2 bases, with 14 bases between the two germline ends. Antigen-specific CD4+ T cells were first expanded with viral peptide pools by the ViraFEST assay and only then sequenced. Researchers isolated CD4+ T cells once roughly nine days of culture had elapsed. Between March and December 2020, the person had a SARS-CoV-2 infection that PCR confirmed. Use of an HIV-1 Nef peptide pool defined the negative control culture. Both day 3 and day 7 saw half the medium replaced with IL-2 medium.

The sequencing here drew on CD4+ T cells from PBMCs cultured with HIV peptides, taken before COVID-19 vaccination. Subset described: HIV-1 Nef peptide pool negative control/reference culture. V usage is TRBV9 and J usage is TRBJ1-2; D is perhaps TRBD1 (5 bases). The source is a human donor who had a prior SARS-CoV-2 infection. The CDR3 loop is CASSVGSRVRNYGYTF. CDR3 bases: TGTGCCAGCAGCGTAGGTTCCAGGGTTCGCAACTATGGCTACACCTTC.